The 30 T cell receptor beta chains reported below all come from one sample, sequenced in a study of blood T cell repertoires in COVID-19 (dated by TCRdb to the early 2020s). Libraries were constructed by the immunoSEQ multiplex PCR assay. TCRdb retrieved this table from immuneACCESS and kept in-frame rearrangements only. Not all clones are present; in checked studies, unresolved V genes account for under half, and no reason is known for the remainder. This sample has around 300,000 clones in its table, and around 87% of those were observed once. Of the sample, 1% falls within the top ten clones. The specimen sequenced was peripheral blood. The origin of the receptors is a middle-aged man with active or convalescent COVID-19.

This clone was counted once. The chain recombines TRBV5-1 with TRBJ2-5; perhaps TRBD1 as D (6 bases). Germline V lookup: CDR1 SGHRS, CDR2 YFSETQ. The CDR3 totals 14 residues. Trimming removed 0 bases from V and 5 bases from J, with 11 bases in between. DNA of the CDR3: TGCGCCAGCAGCTTGGATGGGGGCGGGGAGACCCAGTACTTC. As protein: CASSLDGGGETQYF.

The chain employs TRBV23-1 and TRBJ1-2, with 10 bases fitting TRBD1. TRBV23-1 is labeled an ORF, and its function is uncertain. The CDR3 is 14 residues long. Germline trimming cut 0 bases from V and 5 bases from J; bases unmatched to any gene: 0. The CDR3 protein is CASSQSDRGYGYTF. CDR3 DNA sequence: TGCGCCAGCAGTCAATCGGACAGGGGGTATGGCTACACCTTC.

The CDR3 DNA is TGTGCCAGCAGCTTCGGAGACAGGGATAGCAATCAGCCCCAGCATTTT. It specifies CASSFGDRDSNQPQHF. This chain connects TRBV7-9 to TRBJ1-5; 7 bases align to TRBD1. Germline trimming cut 3 bases from V and 0 bases from J; bases unmatched to any gene: 5. Germline V gene lookup returns CDR1 SEHNR and CDR2 FQNEAQ (reference sequence). There are 16 residues in the CDR3.

The chain uses TRBV4-2 and TRBJ1-1; D gene ambiguous. The length of the CDR3 is 15 residues. V lost 5 bases and J lost 1, with 14 bases in between. In germline, CDR1 is LGHNA, CDR2 YNFKEQ. As DNA, the CDR3 is TGTGCCAGCAGCTGGACTGGGCTGGGGAACACTGAAGCTTTCTTT. Translated, it gives CASSWTGLGNTEAFF.

The CDR3 protein is CASRGTGLNEQFF. The CDR3 DNA reads as TGTGCCAGCAGAGGGACAGGACTAAATGAGCAGTTCTTC. The chain carries TRBV6-5 and TRBJ2-1; 8 bases fit TRBD1. Germline loops: CDR1 MNHEY, CDR2 SVGAGI. The CDR3 is 13 amino acids. The ends lost 6 bases at V and 7 bases at J; junction bases unmatched: 5.

The chain combines TRBV29-1 with TRBJ2-2; TRBD1 matches at 11 bases. Germline V gives CDR1 SQVTM, CDR2 ANQGSEA. Trimming at V came to 8 bases and at J to 7 bases, leaving 9 bases not matched to a gene. This CDR3 contains 14 residues. CDR3 bases: TGCAGCTTTACCGGGACAGGGGGAGTCGGGGAGCTGTTTTTT. Translated: CSFTGTGGVGELFF.

The rearrangement links TRBV5-1 to TRBJ2-3; D perhaps matches TRBD2 (6 bases). CDR3 length: 17 amino acids. Trimming pared 0 bases from V and 4 bases from J, leaving 18 bases between. CDR1 and CDR2 from the germline V gene are SGHRS and YFSETQ. CDR3 nucleotides: TGCGCCAGCAGCTTGGCCCCCGGAGGGAGCCGGGCAGATACGCAGTATTTT. Translating it yields CASSLAPGGSRADTQYF.

The chain combines TRBV5-4 with TRBJ2-3; 9 bases match TRBD1. Trimming took 4 bases from V and 3 from J; bases not matched to a gene: 3. Germline CDR1 SGHNT, CDR2 YYREEE (reference sequence). This CDR3 region has 14 residues. CDR3 residues: CASSVQGATDTQYF. CDR3 bases: TGTGCCAGCAGCGTACAGGGGGCTACAGATACGCAGTATTTT. The complete variable domain, with remaining parts taken from reference TRBV5-4 and TRBJ2-3, reads ETGVTQSPTHLIKTRGQQVTLRCSSQSGHNTVSWYQQALGQGPQFIFQYYREEENGRGNFPPRFSGLQFPNYSSELNVNALELDDSALYLCASSVQGATDTQYFGPGTRLTVL.

This clone was found once. Other DNA sequences in this sample translate to the same CDR3. The genes are TRBV5-4 and TRBJ1-2; possible D gene TRBD1, 6 bases. Germline V CDR1 and CDR2: SGHNT, YYREEE (reference sequence). The CDR3 is made up of 14 amino acids. The ends were cut back, 3 bases at V and 2 bases at J, with 11 bases in the middle. CDR3: CASSSPRGNYGYTF. Here the CDR3 DNA reads TGTGCCAGCAGCTCCCCAAGGGGGAACTATGGCTACACCTTC.

A few counts support this clone. V usage is TRBV30 and J usage is TRBJ2-5; D is unresolved. Germline V gives CDR1 GTSNPN, CDR2 SVGIG (reference sequence). V shed 0 bases and J shed 5 bases, with 7 bases lying between them. CDR3 size: 12 residues. The CDR3 reads CAWSVVGETQYF. The CDR3 DNA sequence: TGTGCCTGGAGTGTAGTCGGGGAGACCCAGTACTTC.

V gene TRBV15 combines with J gene TRBJ1-3; 7 nucleotides match TRBD1. Germline V gives CDR1 LNHNV, CDR2 YYDKDF (reference sequence). The CDR3 sequence is 15 residues long. V shed 0 bases, J shed 2 bases, and the junction held 1 base outside the gene matches. CDR3 nucleotides: TGTGCCACCAGCAGAGATCAGGGGGCTGGAAACACCATATATTTT. It specifies CATSRDQGAGNTIYF.

The chain carries TRBV7-9 and TRBJ2-7; 11 nucleotides match TRBD1. The CDR3 is 14 amino acids. Trimming at V came to 7 bases and at J to 6 bases, leaving 8 bases not matched to a gene. Per the germline V gene, CDR1 is SEHNR and CDR2 is FQNEAQ (reference sequence). The CDR3 DNA reads TGTGCCAGCATCGGGAGGGACAGGGGGTCCGAGCAGTACTTC. It translates to CASIGRDRGSEQYF.

The chain employs TRBV28 and TRBJ2-7; TRBD2 aligns across 8 bases. Germline V gives CDR1 MDHEN, CDR2 SYDVKM. This CDR3 is 14 amino acids long. V dropped 3 bases and J dropped 3; count of bases not matched to a gene: 4. The CDR3 region is CASSFSSGRYEQYF. DNA of the CDR3: TGTGCCAGCAGTTTCTCTAGCGGGCGCTACGAGCAGTACTTC.

About this clone itself: One end of the junction varies from germline; a read error may be responsible. The V and J genes are TRBV11-2 and TRBJ1-6; a possible D gene is TRBD1 (6 bases). The CDR3 is 16 amino acids. CDR1 and CDR2 (germline): SGHAT, FQNNGV. Here the CDR3 reads CASSPRGTGYSSPLHF. For the CDR3, the DNA is TGTGCCAGCAGCCCTCGGGGTACAGGGTATAGTTCACCCCTCCACTTT.

The rearrangement joins TRBV10-3 to TRBJ2-5; 11 bases match TRBD2. With V trimmed by 3 bases and J by 0 bases, 9 bases remained unmatched. From germline, CDR1 is ENHRY and CDR2 SYGVKD. This CDR3 has 18 residues. CDR3 nucleotides: TGTGCCATCAGTGAAAGTACTAGCGGGAGACCAAACCAAGAGACCCAGTACTTC. Protein: CAISESTSGRPNQETQYF.

This chain links TRBV10-3 with TRBJ2-1, with a weak D call TRBD2 (6 bases). The CDR3 loop spans 15 amino acids. The V gene lost 0 bases and the J gene lost 5 bases, with 11 bases spanning the gap. CDR1 and CDR2 from the germline V gene are ENHRY and SYGVKD. CDR3: CAISESGGENNEQFF. The CDR3 nucleotides are TGTGCCATCAGTGAGTCTGGCGGGGAAAACAATGAGCAGTTCTTC.

The chain joins TRBV19 to TRBJ2-6, with D tentatively TRBD2 (6 bases). The CDR3 consists of 15 residues. Trimming cost V 9 bases and J 2 bases, with 14 bases left between them. The germline CDR1 and CDR2 sequences are LNHDA and SQIVND (reference sequence). For the CDR3, the DNA is TGTGCCAGCTCGGGACTGCAGACTGGGGCCAACGTCCTGACTTTC. It translates to CASSGLQTGANVLTF.

CDR3 DNA sequence: TGCGCCAGCAGTAATCCGGGGACAAGCTCTAACTATGGCTACACCTTC. This codes for CASSNPGTSSNYGYTF. V gene TRBV10-2 combines with J gene TRBJ1-2, with D possibly matching TRBD1 (6 bases). This CDR3 is 16 amino acids long. Trimming pared 5 bases from V and 0 bases from J, leaving 16 bases between. CDR1 is WSHSY and CDR2 is SAAADI in the germline V gene.

V usage is TRBV30 and J usage is TRBJ1-1, with D perhaps TRBD1 (6 bases). The germline V gene encodes CDR1 GTSNPN and CDR2 SVGIG (reference sequence). The V gene lost 3 bases and the J gene lost 5 bases, with 13 bases spanning the gap. The CDR3 loop spans 13 amino acids. The CDR3 coding sequence is TGTGCCTGGAGCCCATTTACAGGGACTGAAGCTTTCTTT. Translation: CAWSPFTGTEAFF. Filled out from reference TRBV30 and TRBJ1-1, the complete variable domain reads SQTIHQWPATLVQPVGSPLSLECTVEGTSNPNLYWYRQAAGRGLQLLFYSVGIGQISSEVPQNLSASRPQDRQFILSSKKLLLSDSGFYLCAWSPFTGTEAFFGQGTRLTVV.

This chain joins TRBV3-1 (or the pseudogene TRBV3-2) and TRBJ1-2; TRBD1 agrees at 8 bases. The junction had 8 bases not matched to a gene; V was cut back by 0 bases and J by 5 bases. The CDR3 extends over 16 amino acids. The germline V gene has CDR1 LGHDT and CDR2 YNNKEL (reference sequence). The CDR3 DNA follows: TGTGCCAGCAGCCAAGATGTGACAGGGGTGGTATATGGCTACACCTTC. Translated, it gives CASSQDVTGVVYGYTF.

V is TRBV27 and J is TRBJ2-1, with 8 positions matching TRBD1. From germline, CDR1 is MNHEY and CDR2 SMNVEV (reference sequence). This CDR3 contains 16 residues. With V trimmed by 5 bases and J by 7 bases, 13 bases remained unmatched. In DNA form, the CDR3 reads TGTGCCAGCAGTCTCCGGTATGCAGGGGGCAGAAATGAGCAGTTCTTC. Translated, it gives CASSLRYAGGRNEQFF.

On this clone: Other DNA variants within this sample encode the same CDR3. The rearrangement links TRBV24-1 to TRBJ2-3, with D hard to call. Trimming left V 1 base short and J 6 bases short, with 4 bases between. This CDR3 is built from 12 residues. Germline CDR1 reads KGHDR; CDR2 reads SFDVKD. The CDR3 DNA follows: TGTGCCACCAGTGATTTCCGGGATACGCAGTATTTT. Its translation is CATSDFRDTQYF.

This chain links TRBV19 with TRBJ1-5; 7 nucleotides line up with TRBD1. CDR3 length: 14 amino acids. Germline CDR1 reads LNHDA; CDR2 reads SQIVND (reference sequence). The V and J ends lost 9 bases and 1 base, in that order; junction bases with no gene match: 6. CDR3 nucleotide sequence: TGTGCCAGCACGGGACAGTTAAGCAATCAGCCCCAGCATTTT. It is translated as CASTGQLSNQPQHF.

This clone appeared a few times. The chain has TRBV10-3 and TRBJ2-7, with D possibly being TRBD2 (6 bases). The ends were cut back, 4 bases at V and 5 bases at J, with 15 bases in the middle. The germline CDR1 and CDR2 sequences are ENHRY and SYGVKD. This CDR3 has 14 residues. The CDR3 is CAISVEGRADEQYF. Written as DNA, the CDR3 is TGTGCCATCAGTGTGGAGGGGCGCGCCGACGAGCAGTACTTC.

The CDR3 nucleotides read TGCGCCAGCAGCCACCGACAGGGGGAAGGAAATGAAAAACTGTTTTTT. As protein: CASSHRQGEGNEKLFF. The chain recombines TRBV4-1 with TRBJ1-4; 9 bases line up with TRBD1. The length of the CDR3 is 16 residues. V lost 3 bases, J lost 5 bases, and 7 bases stayed unmatched. Germline CDR1 and CDR2: MGHRA and YSYEKL.

The rearrangement uses TRBV9 and TRBJ2-1; weak D call: TRBD2 (5 bases). Looked up from germline, CDR1 is SGDLS and CDR2 is YYNGEE. The CDR3 is 14 amino acids. V was shortened by 0 bases and J by 7 bases, with 11 bases between the two germline ends. The CDR3 here is CASSVVSTGNEQFF. As DNA, the CDR3 is TGTGCCAGCAGCGTAGTGTCCACGGGGAATGAGCAGTTCTTC.

This clone was detected only a few times. V usage is TRBV4-3 and J usage is TRBJ2-1, with 11 bases aligning to TRBD2. V lost 3 bases and J lost 6; bases outside the gene matches: 4. Germline CDR1 and CDR2: LGHNA and YSLEER. CDR3 length: 15 residues. For the CDR3, the DNA is TGCGCCAGCAGCCAGCCTAGCGGGGGGCGCAATGAGCAGTTCTTC. Protein product: CASSQPSGGRNEQFF.

The rearrangement joins TRBV20-1 to TRBJ2-5; TRBD2 agrees at 11 bases. Looked up from germline, CDR1 is DFQATT and CDR2 is SNEGSKA (reference sequence). The CDR3 contains 15 residues. Losses at the gene ends were 3 bases for V and 5 bases for J; bases not matched to a gene: 8. CDR3 residues: CSASTLAGDGETQYF. For the CDR3, the DNA is TGCAGTGCTAGTACACTAGCGGGGGATGGGGAGACCCAGTACTTC.

This rearrangement joins TRBV6-5 to TRBJ1-1, with D possibly TRBD1 on 6 matching bases. The germline V gene encodes CDR1 MNHEY and CDR2 SVGAGI. The CDR3 covers 15 residues. The germline V and J ends were trimmed by 6 bases and 0 bases, with 14 bases remaining between them. The CDR3 DNA reads TGTGCCAGCAGCAAGTGGGGACATATGAACACTGAAGCTTTCTTT. Its protein is CASSKWGHMNTEAFF.

This clone was seen more than once but under ten times. The V and J genes are TRBV24-1 and TRBJ2-3; 10 bases are a match to TRBD1. Germline loops: CDR1 KGHDR, CDR2 SFDVKD. The junction had 7 bases not matched to a gene; V was cut back by 2 bases and J by 6 bases. The CDR3 runs 16 residues. The CDR3: CATSDSLTGGWDTQYF. Here the CDR3 DNA reads TGTGCCACCAGTGATTCCTTGACAGGGGGCTGGGATACGCAGTATTTT.